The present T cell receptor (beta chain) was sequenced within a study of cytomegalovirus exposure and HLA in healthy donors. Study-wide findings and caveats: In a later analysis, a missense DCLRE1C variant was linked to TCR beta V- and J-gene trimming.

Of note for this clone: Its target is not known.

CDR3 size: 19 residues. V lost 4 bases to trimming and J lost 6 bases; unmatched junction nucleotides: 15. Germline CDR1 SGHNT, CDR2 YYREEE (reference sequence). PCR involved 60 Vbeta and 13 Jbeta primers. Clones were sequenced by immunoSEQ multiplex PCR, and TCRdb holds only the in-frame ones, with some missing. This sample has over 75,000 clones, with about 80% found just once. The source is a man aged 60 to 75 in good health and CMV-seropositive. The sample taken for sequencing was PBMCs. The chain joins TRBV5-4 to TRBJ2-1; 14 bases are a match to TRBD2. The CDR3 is CASSGIGLAGGQTANEQFF. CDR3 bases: TGTGCCAGCAGCGGAATCGGACTAGCGGGGGGACAAACCGCCAATGAGCAGTTCTTC.